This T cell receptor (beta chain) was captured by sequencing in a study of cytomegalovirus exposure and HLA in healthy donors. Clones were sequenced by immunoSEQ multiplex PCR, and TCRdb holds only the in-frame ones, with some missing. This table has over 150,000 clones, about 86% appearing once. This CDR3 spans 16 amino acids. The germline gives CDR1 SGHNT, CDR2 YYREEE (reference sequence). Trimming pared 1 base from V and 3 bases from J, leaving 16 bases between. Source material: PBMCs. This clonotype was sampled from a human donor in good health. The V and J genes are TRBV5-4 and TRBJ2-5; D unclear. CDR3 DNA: TGTGCCAGCAGCTTGTACCCCGGGTCCGAGGAAGAGACCCAGTACTTC. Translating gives CASSLYPGSEEETQYF.